The 9 T cell receptor beta chains reported below all come from one sample, sequenced in a study of cytomegalovirus exposure and HLA in healthy donors. PCR amplification relied on 60 Vbeta primers (plus 13 Jbeta primers). Sequencing used immunoSEQ multiplex PCR; TCRdb keeps in-frame clones, though not all of them. Among roughly 190,000 clones listed, around three quarters were seen once. The sequencing input was PBMCs. These receptors were collected from a woman aged 45-65 years in good health and CMV-seronegative.

This rearrangement joins TRBV14 to TRBJ1-2; D is undetermined. With 0 bases removed from V and 4 bases from J, the gap between germline ends came to 9 bases. CDR1 SGHDN and CDR2 FVKESK come from the germline V gene. The CDR3 has 14 amino acids. The CDR3 DNA reads TGTGCCAGCAGCCAAGAGACACTGGGCTATGGCTACACCTTC. Protein: CASSQETLGYGYTF.

This clone was recorded only once. The chain joins TRBV5-1 to TRBJ2-7; D is possibly TRBD1 (5 bases). There are 15 residues in the CDR3. Per germline, CDR1 SGHRS and CDR2 YFSETQ. The ends were cut back, 3 bases at V and 6 bases at J, with 19 bases in the middle. The CDR3 region is CASSSRGALGFEQYF. Here the CDR3 DNA reads TGCGCCAGCAGCTCCCGTGGGGCGTTGGGTTTCGAGCAGTACTTC.

In its sample, this clone was seen once. CDR3 coding DNA: TGTGCCAGCAGTGCGCAGGGGCCGAGGGCTGAAGCTTTCTTT. It specifies CASSAQGPRAEAFF. The V gene is TRBV28, the J gene TRBJ1-1; possibly TRBD1 for D (6 bases). Looked up from germline, CDR1 is MDHEN and CDR2 is SYDVKM. This CDR3 has 14 amino acids. Trimming took 5 bases from V and 6 from J, leaving 16 bases between them.

The chain joins TRBV7-2 to TRBJ2-2; 7 nucleotides agree with TRBD2. Germline assignment: CDR1 SGHTA and CDR2 FQGNSA. With V trimmed by 4 bases and J by 5 bases, 13 bases remained unmatched. CDR3 length: 17 amino acids. As DNA, the CDR3 is TGTGCCAGCAGCTCAAGTCGTAGAGCGGGACGGACCGGGGAGCTGTTTTTT. This sequence encodes CASSSSRRAGRTGELFF.

This chain connects TRBV10-3 to TRBJ2-1, with 11 bases aligning to TRBD2. The CDR3 runs to 16 residues. Germline V CDR1 and CDR2: ENHRY, SYGVKD. V was pared by 3 bases and J by 5 bases, with 6 bases of the junction left unmatched. CDR3 DNA: TGTGCCATCAGTGAAATGGCTAGCGGGGGGAACAATGAGCAGTTCTTC. Translation: CAISEMASGGNNEQFF.

This clone appeared once. V usage is TRBV7-6 and J usage is TRBJ2-6; the match to TRBD2 covers 8 bases. The ends lost 1 base at V and 0 bases at J; junction bases unmatched: 8. CDR3 length equals 19 residues. The germline CDR1 and CDR2 sequences are SGHVS and FNYEAQ. The CDR3 sequence is CASSLGVGGRPSGANVLTF. Here the CDR3 DNA reads TGTGCCAGCAGCTTAGGGGTTGGCGGGAGGCCCTCTGGGGCCAACGTCCTGACTTTC. The full variable domain, rest sourced from reference TRBV7-6 and TRBJ2-6, is GAGVSQSPRYKVTKRGQDVALRCDPISGHVSLYWYRQALGQGPEFLTYFNYEAQQDKSGLPNDRFSAERPEGSISTLTIQRTEQRDSAMYRCASSLGVGGRPSGANVLTFGAGSRLTVL.

V usage is TRBV7-9 and J usage is TRBJ1-2, with a tentative D call TRBD1 (5 bases). Trimming cost V 7 bases and J 2 bases, with 11 bases left between them. The CDR3 is 13 amino acids. Germline CDR1 is SEHNR and CDR2 is FQNEAQ (reference sequence). Written as DNA, the CDR3 is TGTGCCAGCACCCCGGACACCAACTATGGCTACACCTTC. Its translation: CASTPDTNYGYTF.

The chain couples TRBV20-1 to TRBJ2-5, with D unclear. The tail of the sequence fits TRBJ2-7 better, so the J call may be wrong. CDR3 length equals 11 residues. CDR1 is DFQATT and CDR2 is SNEGSKA in the germline V gene (reference sequence). The CDR3 spells CSARANYEQYF. The CDR3 nucleotides read TGCAGTGCTAGGGCGAACTACGAGCAGTACTTC.

This clone appeared a few times. The chain uses TRBV7-9 and TRBJ1-1; 11 bases match TRBD1. The germline gives CDR1 SEHNR, CDR2 FQNEAQ (reference sequence). The CDR3 consists of 18 residues. With 4 bases clipped from V and 1 base from J, the junction kept 11 bases outside the gene matches. CDR3 residues: CASSSSRTGGFGNTEAFF. CDR3 in DNA: TGTGCCAGCAGCTCGAGTCGGACAGGGGGCTTTGGGAACACTGAAGCTTTCTTT.